This T cell receptor (beta chain) comes out of a study of regulatory T cells in long-lasting Graves disease. Time point specified: newly diagnosed GD, antithyroid drugs for less than 3 months. RNA from PBMCs was the source of the TCR library. Notes on the study in general: Analyses excluded thyroid tissue, covering peripheral blood alone.

Building of the TCR beta libraries involved iRepertoire HTBI primers and Arm-PCR of CDR3 regions. MiXCR, run by TCRdb on the multiplex PCR reads, gives a single entry per CDR3 protein. The sample carries some 400,000 distinct CDR3 sequences, 14% to 15% recorded once. This CDR3 is built from 15 residues. The V segment lost 2 bases and the J segment 10 bases; nucleotides outside the gene matches: 5. To note about this clonotype: The antigen is not known. This could be a read error, since a much larger clone is one nucleotide away.

These same records also appear under a second study, on T cells in Graves' hyperthyroidism and ophthalmopathy. That source notes: Diagnoses used clinical symptoms, serum thyroxine and TRAb, thyroid ultrasound and orbital computed tomography. Ophthalmopathy could be told apart from stable hyperthyroidism with a 13 V-J model.

The clonotype originates from a woman aged 25 to 39 with Graves disease. The sequenced sample was peripheral blood mononuclear cells (PBMCs), obtained at new diagnosis, from a patient treated with antithyroid drugs. This chain links TRBV12-3 or TRBV12-4 with TRBJ2-3; 14 bases agree with TRBD2. In DNA, the CDR3 is TGTGCCAGCAGTTTACGGGGACTAGCGGGAGCTGCGCAGTATTTT. Protein: CASSLRGLAGAAQYF.